This T cell receptor (beta chain) was recorded in a study of blood T cell repertoires in COVID-19. Clones were sequenced by immunoSEQ multiplex PCR, and TCRdb holds only the in-frame ones, with some missing. Of around 63,000 clones in the sample, roughly 85% were seen once. This CDR3 has 15 amino acids. V was clipped by 6 bases and J by 0 bases; unmatched bases: 6. Germline V gene sequence: CDR1 LGHNA, CDR2 YNFKEQ. Sequencing input: peripheral blood. The rearrangement joins TRBV4-2 to TRBJ2-3; TRBD1 matches at 7 bases. The receptor's source is a woman older than 75 with acute or convalescent COVID-19. The CDR3 region has the DNA TGTGCCAGCAGACAGGGGCAGCGTAGCACAGATACGCAGTATTTT. This gives the protein CASRQGQRSTDTQYF.